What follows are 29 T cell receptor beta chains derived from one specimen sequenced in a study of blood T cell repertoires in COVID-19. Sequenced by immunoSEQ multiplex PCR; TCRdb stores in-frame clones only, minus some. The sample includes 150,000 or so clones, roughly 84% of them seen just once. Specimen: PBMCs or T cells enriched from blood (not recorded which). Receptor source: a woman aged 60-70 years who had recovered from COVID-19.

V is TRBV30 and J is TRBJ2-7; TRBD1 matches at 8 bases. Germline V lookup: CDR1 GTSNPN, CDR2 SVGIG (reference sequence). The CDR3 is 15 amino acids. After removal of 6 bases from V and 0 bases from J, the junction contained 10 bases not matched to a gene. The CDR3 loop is CACNWGTGSSYEQYF. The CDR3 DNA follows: TGTGCCTGCAACTGGGGGACAGGAAGCTCCTACGAGCAGTACTTC.

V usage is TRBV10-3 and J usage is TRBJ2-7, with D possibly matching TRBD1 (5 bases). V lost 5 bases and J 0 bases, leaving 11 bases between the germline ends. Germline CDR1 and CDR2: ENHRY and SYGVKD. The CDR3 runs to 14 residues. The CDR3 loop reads CAISMTEVSYEQYF. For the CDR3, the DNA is TGTGCCATCAGTATGACAGAGGTCTCCTACGAGCAGTACTTC.

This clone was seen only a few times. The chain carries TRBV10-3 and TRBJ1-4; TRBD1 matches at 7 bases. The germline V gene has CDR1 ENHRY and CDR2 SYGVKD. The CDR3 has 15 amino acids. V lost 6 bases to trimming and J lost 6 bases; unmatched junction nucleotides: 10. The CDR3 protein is CAISPTGISDEKLFF. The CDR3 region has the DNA TGTGCCATCAGCCCGACAGGGATATCAGATGAAAAACTGTTTTTT.

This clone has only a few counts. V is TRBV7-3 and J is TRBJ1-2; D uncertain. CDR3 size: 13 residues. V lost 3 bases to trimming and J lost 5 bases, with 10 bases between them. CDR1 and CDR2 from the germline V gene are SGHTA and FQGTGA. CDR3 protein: CASSFDGEYGYTF. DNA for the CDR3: TGTGCCAGCAGCTTTGACGGAGAATATGGCTACACCTTC.

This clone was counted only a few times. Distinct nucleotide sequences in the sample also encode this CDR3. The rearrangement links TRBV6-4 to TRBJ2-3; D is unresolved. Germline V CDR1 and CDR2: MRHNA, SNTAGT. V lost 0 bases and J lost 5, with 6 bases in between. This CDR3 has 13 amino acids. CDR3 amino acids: CASSDSARDTQYF. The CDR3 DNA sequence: TGTGCCAGCAGTGACTCAGCACGAGATACGCAGTATTTT.

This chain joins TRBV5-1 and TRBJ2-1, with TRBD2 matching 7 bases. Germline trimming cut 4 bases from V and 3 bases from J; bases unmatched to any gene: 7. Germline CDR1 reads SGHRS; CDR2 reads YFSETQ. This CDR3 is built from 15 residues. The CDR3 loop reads CASSTDWGGYNEQFF. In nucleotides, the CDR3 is TGCGCCAGCAGCACGGACTGGGGGGGCTACAATGAGCAGTTCTTC.

Here the CDR3 DNA reads TGTGCCAGCAGCCCTAACTTCGGGCCCCAGCATTTT. This translates into CASSPNFGPQHF. The chain recombines TRBV14 with TRBJ1-5; the D is unclear. Trimming pared 4 bases from V and 9 bases from J, leaving 10 bases between. This CDR3 is built from 12 residues. Germline V gene lookup returns CDR1 SGHDN and CDR2 FVKESK.

The chain's CDR3 is CAWSTGTGRKETQYF. Written as DNA, the CDR3 is TGTGCCTGGAGTACAGGGACAGGAAGAAAAGAGACCCAGTACTTC. This chain links TRBV30 with TRBJ2-5, with 8 bases lining up with TRBD1. This CDR3 contains 15 residues. CDR1 and CDR2 (germline): GTSNPN, SVGIG (reference sequence). Trimming took 2 bases from V and 3 from J; bases not matched to a gene: 8. Full variable domain (rest looked up from reference TRBV30 and TRBJ2-5): SQTIHQWPATLVQPVGSPLSLECTVEGTSNPNLYWYRQAAGRGLQLLFYSVGIGQISSEVPQNLSASRPQDRQFILSSKKLLLSDSGFYLCAWSTGTGRKETQYFGPGTRLLVL.

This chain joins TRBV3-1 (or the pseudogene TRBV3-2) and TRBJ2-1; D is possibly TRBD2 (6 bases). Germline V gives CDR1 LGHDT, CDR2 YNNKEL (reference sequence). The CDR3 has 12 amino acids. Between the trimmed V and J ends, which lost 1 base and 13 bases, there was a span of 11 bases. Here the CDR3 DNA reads TGTGCCAGCAGCCAAGGCGGGGATTCACAGTTCTTC. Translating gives CASSQGGDSQFF.

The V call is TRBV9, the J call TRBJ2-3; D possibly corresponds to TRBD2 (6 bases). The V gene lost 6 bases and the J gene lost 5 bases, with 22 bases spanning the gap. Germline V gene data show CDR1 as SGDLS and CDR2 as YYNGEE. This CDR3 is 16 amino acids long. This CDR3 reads CASTMGGRLGKDTQYF. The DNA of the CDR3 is TGTGCCAGCACCATGGGAGGCCGTCTAGGGAAAGATACGCAGTATTTT.

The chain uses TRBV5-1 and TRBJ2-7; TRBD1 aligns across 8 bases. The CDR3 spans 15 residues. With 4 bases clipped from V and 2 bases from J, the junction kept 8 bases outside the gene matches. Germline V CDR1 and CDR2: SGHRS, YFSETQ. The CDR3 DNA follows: TGCGCCAGCAGCCCCAGGCAGGGGGCACCCTACGAGCAGTACTTC. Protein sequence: CASSPRQGAPYEQYF.

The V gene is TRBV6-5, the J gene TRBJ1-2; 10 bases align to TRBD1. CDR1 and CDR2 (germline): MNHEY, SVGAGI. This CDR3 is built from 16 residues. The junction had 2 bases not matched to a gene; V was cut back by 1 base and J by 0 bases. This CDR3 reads CASSYWDRGSNYGYTF. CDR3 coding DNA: TGTGCCAGCAGTTACTGGGACAGGGGTTCTAACTATGGCTACACCTTC.

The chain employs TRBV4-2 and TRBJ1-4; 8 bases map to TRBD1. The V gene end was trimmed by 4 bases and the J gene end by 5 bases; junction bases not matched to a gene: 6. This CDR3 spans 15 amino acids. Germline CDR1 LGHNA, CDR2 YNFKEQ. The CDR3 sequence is CASSRMDRVNEKLFF. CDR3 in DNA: TGTGCCAGCAGCCGAATGGACAGGGTCAATGAAAAACTGTTTTTT.

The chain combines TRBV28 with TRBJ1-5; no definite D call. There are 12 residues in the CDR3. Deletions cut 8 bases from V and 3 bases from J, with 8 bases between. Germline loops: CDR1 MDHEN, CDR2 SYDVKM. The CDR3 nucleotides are TGTGCCAGCGGGCAGGTCAATCAGCCCCAGCATTTT. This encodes CASGQVNQPQHF.

CDR3 sequence reads: CASSTCPGQGDYGYTF. In DNA form, the CDR3 reads TGTGCCAGCAGCACCTGTCCGGGACAGGGTGATTATGGCTACACCTTC. The chain couples TRBV21-1 to TRBJ1-2; the table's D call of TRBD1 was not tested on the DNA. TRBV21-1 is marked as a pseudogene. The CDR3 is 16 residues long.

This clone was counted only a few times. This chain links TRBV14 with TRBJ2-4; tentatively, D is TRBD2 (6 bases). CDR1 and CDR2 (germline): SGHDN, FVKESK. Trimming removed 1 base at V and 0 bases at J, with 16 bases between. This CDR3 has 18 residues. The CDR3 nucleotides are TGTGCCAGCAGCCAAGGGAGGGGCAGGGCGCTAGCCAAAAACATTCAGTACTTC. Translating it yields CASSQGRGRALAKNIQYF.

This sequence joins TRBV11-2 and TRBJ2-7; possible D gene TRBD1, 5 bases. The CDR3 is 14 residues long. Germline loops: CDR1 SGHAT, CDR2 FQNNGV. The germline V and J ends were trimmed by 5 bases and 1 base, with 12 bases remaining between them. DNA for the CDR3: TGTGCCAGCAGCCCCGCTCCAGGGTCCTACGAGCAGTACTTC. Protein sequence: CASSPAPGSYEQYF.

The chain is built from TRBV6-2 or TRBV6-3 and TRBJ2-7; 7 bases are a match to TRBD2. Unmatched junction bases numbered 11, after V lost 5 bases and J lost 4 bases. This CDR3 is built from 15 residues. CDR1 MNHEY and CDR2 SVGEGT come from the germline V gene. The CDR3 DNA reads TGTGCCAGCAGTCAAACGGAGGGACTAATTTACGAGCAGTACTTC. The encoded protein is CASSQTEGLIYEQYF.

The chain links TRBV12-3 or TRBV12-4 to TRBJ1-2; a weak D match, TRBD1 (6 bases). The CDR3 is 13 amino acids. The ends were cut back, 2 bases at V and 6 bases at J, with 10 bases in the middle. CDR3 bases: TGTGCCAGCAGTTTAATGGGGGCGGATGGCTACACCTTC. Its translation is CASSLMGADGYTF.

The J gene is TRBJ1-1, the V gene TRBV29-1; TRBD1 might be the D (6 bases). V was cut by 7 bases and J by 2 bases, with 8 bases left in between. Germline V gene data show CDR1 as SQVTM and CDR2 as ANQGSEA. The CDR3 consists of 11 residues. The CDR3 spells CSGDINTEAFF. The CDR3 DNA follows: TGCAGCGGGGACATTAACACTGAAGCTTTCTTT.

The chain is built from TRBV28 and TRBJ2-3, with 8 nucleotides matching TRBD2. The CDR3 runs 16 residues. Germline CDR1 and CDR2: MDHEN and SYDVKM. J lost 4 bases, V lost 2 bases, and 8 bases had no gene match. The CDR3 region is CASSLRRGLAPDTQYF. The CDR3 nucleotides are TGTGCCAGCAGTTTAAGGAGAGGACTAGCTCCAGATACGCAGTATTTT.

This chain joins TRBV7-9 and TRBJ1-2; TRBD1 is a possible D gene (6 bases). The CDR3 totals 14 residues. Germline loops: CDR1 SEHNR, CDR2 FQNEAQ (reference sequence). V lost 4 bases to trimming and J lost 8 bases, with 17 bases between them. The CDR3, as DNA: TGTGCCAGCAGCTATGAGACAGGCGGGCAAGGCTACACCTTC. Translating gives CASSYETGGQGYTF.

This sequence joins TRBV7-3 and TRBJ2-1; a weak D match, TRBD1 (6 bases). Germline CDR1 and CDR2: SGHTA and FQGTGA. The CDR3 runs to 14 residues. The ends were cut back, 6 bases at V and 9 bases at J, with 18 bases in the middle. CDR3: CASRANRDRGEQFF. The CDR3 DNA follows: TGTGCCAGCAGGGCGAACAGGGATCGGGGTGAGCAGTTCTTC.

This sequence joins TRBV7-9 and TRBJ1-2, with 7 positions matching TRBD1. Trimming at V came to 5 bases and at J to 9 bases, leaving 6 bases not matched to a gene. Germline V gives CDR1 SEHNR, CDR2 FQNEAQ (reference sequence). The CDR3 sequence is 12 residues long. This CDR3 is CASSVQGSRYTF. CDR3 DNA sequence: TGTGCCAGCAGCGTACAGGGGAGCCGCTACACCTTC.

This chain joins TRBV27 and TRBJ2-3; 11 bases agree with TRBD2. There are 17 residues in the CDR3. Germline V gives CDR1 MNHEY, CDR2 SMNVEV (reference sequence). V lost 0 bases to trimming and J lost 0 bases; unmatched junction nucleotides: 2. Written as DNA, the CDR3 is TGTGCCAGCAGTTTATCAGGGACTAGCGGTAGCACAGATACGCAGTATTTT. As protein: CASSLSGTSGSTDTQYF.

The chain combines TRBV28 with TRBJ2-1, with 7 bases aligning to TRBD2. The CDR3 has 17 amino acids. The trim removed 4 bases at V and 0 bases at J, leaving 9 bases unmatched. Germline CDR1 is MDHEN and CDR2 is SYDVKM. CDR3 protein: CASSWTTGGSSYNEQFF. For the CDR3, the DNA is TGTGCCAGCAGTTGGACGACGGGCGGGAGCTCCTACAATGAGCAGTTCTTC.

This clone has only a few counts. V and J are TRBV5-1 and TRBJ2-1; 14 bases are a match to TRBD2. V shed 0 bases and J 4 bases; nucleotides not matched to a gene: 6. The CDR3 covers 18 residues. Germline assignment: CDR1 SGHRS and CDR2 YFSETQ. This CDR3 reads CASSLGGTSGRFYNEQFF. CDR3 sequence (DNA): TGCGCCAGCAGCTTGGGAGGGACTAGCGGGAGATTTTACAATGAGCAGTTCTTC.

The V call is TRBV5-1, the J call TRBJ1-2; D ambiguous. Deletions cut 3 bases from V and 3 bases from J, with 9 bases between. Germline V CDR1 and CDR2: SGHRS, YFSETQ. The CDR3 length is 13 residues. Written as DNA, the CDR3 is TGCGCCAGCAGCTCAGCAGGATACTATGGCTACACCTTC. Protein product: CASSSAGYYGYTF.

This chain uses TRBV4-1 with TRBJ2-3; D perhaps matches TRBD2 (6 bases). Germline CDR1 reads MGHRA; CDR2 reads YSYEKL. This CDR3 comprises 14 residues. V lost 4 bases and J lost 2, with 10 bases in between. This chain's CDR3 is CASSPRGDTDTQYF. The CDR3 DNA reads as TGCGCCAGCAGCCCGCGGGGCGACACAGATACGCAGTATTTT.